This passage covers 27 T cell receptor beta chains from one sample sequenced in a study of vaccination and CD4 T cells after COVID-19. Sample treatment: roughly 10-day PBMC culture with coronavirus spike peptide pools or control peptides (ViraFEST assay). Researchers collected the unexposed donor's CD4+ T cells before the COVID-19 pandemic (2011-2018). The assay that was used to sequence DNA from cultured CD4+ T cells was the Oncomine TCR Beta short-read assay. TCRdb independently ran MiXCR on the PCR reads; one entry per CDR3 protein. This repertoire shows about 6,900 distinct CDR3 sequences, roughly a quarter found once; its top ten account for about 30%. No antigen is known for these receptors. The sample consisted of CD4+ T cells from blood, cultured in vitro. All receptors come from a human donor in good health.

V usage is TRBV5-1 and J usage is TRBJ1-1, with D perhaps matching TRBD1 (6 bases). Per germline, CDR1 SGHRS and CDR2 YFSETQ. V lost 0 bases and J 7 bases, leaving 13 bases between the germline ends. There are 14 residues in the CDR3. CDR3 DNA sequence: TGCGCCAGCAGCTTGGCCCGACAGGCTGTTGAAGCTTTCTTT. Translated: CASSLARQAVEAFF.

The chain couples TRBV10-1 to TRBJ1-5; D gene ambiguous. This CDR3 region has 13 residues. V dropped 9 bases and J dropped 5 bases, with 14 bases sitting between them. Germline values: CDR1 WNHNN, CDR2 SYGVQD (reference sequence). DNA of the CDR3: TGCGCCAGTGGTTCCCAGAGGGATCAGCCCCAGCATTTT. Translating it yields CASGSQRDQPQHF.

This chain connects TRBV18 to TRBJ2-7; D unclear. CDR3 length: 17 residues. V was shortened by 1 base and J by 0 bases, with 16 bases between the two germline ends. CDR1 is KGHSH and CDR2 is LQKENI in the germline V gene. The CDR3 loop reads CASSPQGLSQTSYEQYF. The CDR3 DNA reads TGTGCCAGCTCACCACAAGGTCTATCACAGACCTCCTACGAGCAGTACTTC.

The table lists this clonotype with a few counts. The chain links TRBV29-1 to TRBJ1-2, with TRBD1 matching over 10 bases. The CDR3 has 15 residues. In germline, CDR1 is SQVTM, CDR2 ANQGSEA. Losses at the gene ends were 5 bases for V and 3 bases for J; bases not matched to a gene: 9. The CDR3 here is CSVFPSTGGHYGYTF. As DNA, the CDR3 is TGCAGCGTTTTCCCATCGACAGGGGGCCACTATGGCTACACCTTC.

Details on this clonotype: The germline gene is not matched at one end of the junction; a read error may be the cause. The chain links TRBV10-3 to TRBJ2-1, with unresolved D. The CDR3 contains 13 residues. Germline V gene lookup returns CDR1 ENHRY and CDR2 SYGVKD. The CDR3 DNA follows: TGTGCCATAGCAGGATTACCCTACAGTGAGCAGTTCTTC. This translates into CAIAGLPYSEQFF.

This clonotype was detected a few times. CDR3 amino acids: CASSQTGDSNQPQHF. For the CDR3, the DNA is TGCGCCAGCAGCCAGACAGGGGATAGCAATCAGCCCCAGCATTTT. The rearrangement joins TRBV5-1 to TRBJ1-5; 8 nucleotides agree with TRBD1. Germline CDR1 and CDR2: SGHRS and YFSETQ. The V segment lost 4 bases and the J segment 0 bases; nucleotides outside the gene matches: 3. The CDR3 contains 15 residues.

The rearrangement joins TRBV4-1 to TRBJ1-5; TRBD1 is a possible D gene (5 bases). The CDR3 is 15 amino acids. V dropped 3 bases and J dropped 0 bases, with 9 bases sitting between them. CDR1 is MGHRA and CDR2 is YSYEKL in the germline V gene. The CDR3 bases are TGCGCCAGCAGCCAGGAGGGGAATAGCAATCAGCCCCAGCATTTT. This sequence encodes CASSQEGNSNQPQHF.

This clonotype was counted between two and nine times. The chain employs TRBV2 and TRBJ2-3, with D unresolved. Germline loops: CDR1 SNHLY, CDR2 FYNNEI. The CDR3 contains 13 residues. Trimming pared 8 bases from V and 2 bases from J, leaving 11 bases between. The CDR3 is CASDPTYTDTQYF. The CDR3 nucleotides are TGTGCCAGCGACCCCACATACACAGATACGCAGTATTTT.

The V and J genes are TRBV20-1 and TRBJ2-6; 10 bases match TRBD1. The V and J ends lost 5 bases and 4 bases, in that order; junction bases with no gene match: 8. CDR3 length: 16 residues. Germline values: CDR1 DFQATT, CDR2 SNEGSKA (reference sequence). The CDR3 protein is CSAEGQGSSGANVLTF. CDR3 coding DNA: TGCAGTGCTGAGGGACAGGGGTCTTCCGGGGCCAACGTCCTGACTTTC.

CDR3 bases: TGTGCCAGCAGCCAAGATTCTAGCGGCACAGATACGCAGTATTTT. It codes for CASSQDSSGTDTQYF. The chain is built from TRBV14 and TRBJ2-3, with D tentatively TRBD2 (6 bases). This CDR3 is built from 15 residues. CDR1 is SGHDN, CDR2 FVKESK, per germline. V lost 0 bases to trimming and J lost 1 base, with 8 bases between them.

A few counts support this clonotype. The chain couples TRBV7-8 to TRBJ1-2; D is unresolved. Germline-derived CDR1 and CDR2 are SGHVS and FQNEAQ. The CDR3 contains 14 residues. The germline V and J ends were trimmed by 4 bases and 4 bases, with 13 bases remaining between them. CDR3 nucleotides: TGTGCCAGCAGCTCCGGCCTGCTTGTCTATGGCTACACCTTC. Residues: CASSSGLLVYGYTF. The full variable domain, with the rest looked up from reference TRBV7-8 and TRBJ1-2, is GAGVSQSPRYKVAKRGQDVALRCDPISGHVSLFWYQQALGQGPEFLTYFQNEAQLDKSGLPSDRFFAERPEGSVSTLKIQRTQQEDSAVYLCASSSGLLVYGYTFGSGTRLTVV.

The J gene is TRBJ2-7, the V gene TRBV19, with 8 bases lining up with TRBD1. CDR3 length: 14 amino acids. Trimming took 5 bases from V and 2 from J; bases not matched to a gene: 5. Germline V gives CDR1 LNHDA, CDR2 SQIVND (reference sequence). This CDR3 reads CASSPPGQAYEQYF. As DNA, the CDR3 is TGTGCCAGTAGTCCGCCGGGACAGGCCTACGAGCAGTACTTC.

The chain combines TRBV29-1 with TRBJ2-1; TRBD2 matches 13 bases. V gave up 1 base and J gave up 8 bases; unmatched junction bases: 8. The CDR3 sequence is 16 residues long. Germline-derived CDR1 and CDR2 are SQVTM and ANQGSEA. The CDR3 nucleotides read TGCAGCGTTGAAGTGGGACTAGCGGGGTTCCTTGATGAGCAGTTCTTC. It is translated as CSVEVGLAGFLDEQFF.

This clonotype is medium-sized (0.01 to 0.1%) in the sample. The chain carries TRBV6-5 and TRBJ2-5, with D uncertain. The CDR3 length is 17 residues. V lost 0 bases and J 4 bases, leaving 18 bases between the germline ends. In germline, CDR1 is MNHEY, CDR2 SVGAGI. The CDR3 DNA sequence: TGTGCCAGCAGTTACTCGAGGTTAGACTCGGGCACAGAGACCCAGTACTTC. Translating gives CASSYSRLDSGTETQYF.

By frequency in the sample, this clonotype is medium-sized. The CDR3 spells CSARAPGPRTYEQYF. The CDR3, as DNA: TGCAGTGCTAGAGCCCCGGGACCCAGAACCTACGAGCAGTACTTC. V is TRBV20-1 and J is TRBJ2-7, with D perhaps matching TRBD1 or TRBD2 (5 bases each). Per germline, CDR1 DFQATT and CDR2 SNEGSKA (reference sequence). This CDR3 is built from 15 residues. V shed 1 base and J shed 2 bases, with 15 bases lying between them.

The chain links TRBV29-1 to TRBJ2-1; the match to TRBD1 covers 7 bases. The CDR3 is 13 amino acids. V lost 8 bases and J lost 4; bases outside the gene matches: 8. The V gene's germline CDR1 is SQVTM and CDR2 ANQGSEA. The CDR3 reads CSLDRRAYNEQFF. CDR3 DNA sequence: TGCAGCTTGGACAGGCGAGCTTACAATGAGCAGTTCTTC.

This clonotype has just a few counts. The genes are TRBV6-1 and TRBJ2-6; 11 bases are shared with TRBD1. V dropped 5 bases and J dropped 0; count of bases not matched to a gene: 9. There are 19 residues in the CDR3. The germline gives CDR1 MNHNS, CDR2 SASEGT. CDR3 sequence (DNA): TGTGCCAGCAGTCGCACTCCCGGGACAGGGGGCTCTGGGGCCAACGTCCTGACTTTC. Amino acid sequence: CASSRTPGTGGSGANVLTF.

There are a few counts of this clonotype. The J gene is TRBJ1-5, the V gene TRBV6-2 or TRBV6-3; D may be TRBD1 (6 bases). Germline CDR1 MNHEY, CDR2 SVGEGT. This CDR3 comprises 12 residues. V was cut by 3 bases and J by 9 bases, with 9 bases left in between. CDR3 region: CASSYMDRPQHF. CDR3 in DNA: TGTGCCAGCAGTTATATGGACAGGCCCCAGCATTTT.

The rearrangement uses TRBV20-1 and TRBJ2-7; 8 bases are a match to TRBD2. The germline V gene has CDR1 DFQATT and CDR2 SNEGSKA (reference sequence). V dropped 3 bases and J dropped 7; count of bases not matched to a gene: 14. The CDR3 spans 15 residues. The CDR3 nucleotides read TGCAGTGCTAGTCTCGCGGGGGGTCGGGCGGGGGAGCAGTACTTC. Its protein product is CSASLAGGRAGEQYF.

This clonotype was detected only a few times. The chain carries TRBV7-9 and TRBJ2-3; the D call may be TRBD1 or TRBD2 (5 bases each). This CDR3 spans 14 amino acids. V gave up 0 bases and J gave up 2 bases, with 6 bases separating them. The germline gives CDR1 SEHNR, CDR2 FQNEAQ (reference sequence). CDR3 region: CASSLAGTTDTQYF. The DNA of the CDR3 is TGTGCCAGCAGCTTAGCGGGGACCACAGATACGCAGTATTTT.

The CDR3 loop is CASSYQGIRELFF. CDR3 DNA: TGTGCCAGCAGTTATCAGGGGATTCGGGAGCTGTTTTTT. The chain is built from TRBV6-5 and TRBJ2-2; D is perhaps TRBD1 (6 bases). Germline V CDR1 and CDR2: MNHEY, SVGAGI. CDR3 length: 13 amino acids. V dropped 3 bases and J dropped 9 bases, with 11 bases sitting between them.

This clonotype was seen a few times. V and J are TRBV24-1 and TRBJ2-2, with 8 nucleotides matching TRBD1. The V segment lost 7 bases and the J segment 0 bases; nucleotides outside the gene matches: 3. The CDR3 has 15 residues. CDR1 is KGHDR and CDR2 is SFDVKD in the germline V gene. In nucleotides, the CDR3 is TGTGCCACCAGGCGGACAGGGACGAACACCGGGGAGCTGTTTTTT. Amino acids: CATRRTGTNTGELFF.

In the case of this clonotype: A much larger clone sits a single nucleotide away, making a read error possible. The V and J genes are TRBV20-1 and TRBJ1-3; weak D call: TRBD1 (5 bases). This CDR3 has 14 residues. The germline V gene has CDR1 DFQATT and CDR2 SNEGSKA (reference sequence). The CDR3 coding sequence is TGCAGTGCTAGAGGTGGGACCGGGGTGGACACCGTATATTTT. This gives the protein CSARGGTGVDTVYF.

This clonotype was observed a handful of times. This sequence joins TRBV2 and TRBJ1-1; tentatively, D is TRBD1 (6 bases). Germline CDR1 reads SNHLY; CDR2 reads FYNNEI. The CDR3 totals 14 residues. The V end lost 4 bases, the J end lost 11 bases, and 20 bases lay between the germline ends. CDR3 bases: TGTGCCAGCAGTGCGGACAGACTCATAAACTTGGCTTTCTTT. Protein: CASSADRLINLAFF.

J is TRBJ2-3 and V is TRBV2; D may match TRBD1 or TRBD2 (6 bases each). V was cut by 6 bases and J by 2 bases, with 9 bases left in between. Germline V gives CDR1 SNHLY, CDR2 FYNNEI. This CDR3 has 13 amino acids. The CDR3 DNA reads as TGTGCCAGCAGGGGGGGCTACACAGATACGCAGTATTTT. Translating it yields CASRGGYTDTQYF.

This clonotype was counted a few times. V is TRBV2 and J is TRBJ1-1, with TRBD1 identical over 11 bases. This CDR3 is built from 15 residues. Unmatched junction bases numbered 3, after V lost 5 bases and J lost 1 base. From germline, CDR1 is SNHLY and CDR2 FYNNEI. CDR3 DNA: TGTGCCAGCAGTCGGGACAGGGGGGGGAACACTGAAGCTTTCTTT. It is translated as CASSRDRGGNTEAFF.

The chain couples TRBV30 to TRBJ1-1; 8 bases agree with TRBD1. This CDR3 comprises 14 residues. CDR1 is GTSNPN and CDR2 is SVGIG in the germline V gene (reference sequence). V dropped 2 bases and J dropped 1; count of bases not matched to a gene: 3. The CDR3 nucleotides read TGTGCCTGGAGTACGCAGGGGGCGAACACTGAAGCTTTCTTT. Residues: CAWSTQGANTEAFF.